One sample yielded the 22 T cell receptor beta chains listed below, sequenced in a study of T cell repertoires in cytomegalovirus infection. In TCRdb, the reads were re-called with MiXCR into one record per CDR3 protein. This sample has around 350,000 distinct CDR3 sequences, with around 18% found just once. Source material: PBMCs. The source of these receptors is a human donor in good health (CMV status not recorded). Some clones in this sample may be carry-over from other donors' samples.

This chain joins TRBV7-9 and TRBJ2-4; D is tentatively TRBD1 or TRBD2 (5 bases each). V gave up 5 bases and J gave up 2 bases, with 16 bases separating them. Germline CDR1 and CDR2: SEHNR and FQNEAQ (reference sequence). This CDR3 has 16 amino acids. CDR3 residues: CASSRPTRDPKNIQYF. DNA of the CDR3: TGTGCCAGCAGCCGACCTACGAGGGACCCCAAAAACATTCAGTACTTC. Based on the CDR3 plus reference TRBV7-9 and TRBJ2-4, the full variable domain is DTGVSQNPRHKITKRGQNVTFRCDPISEHNRLYWYRQTLGQGPEFLTYFQNEAQLEKSRLLSDRFSAERPKGSFSTLEIQRTEQGDSAMYLCASSRPTRDPKNIQYFGAGTRLSVL.

This clonotype was counted many times. The rearrangement joins TRBV7-2 to TRBJ1-5; no clear D. V was shortened by 1 base and J by 4 bases, with 11 bases between the two germline ends. CDR1 and CDR2 from the germline V gene are SGHTA and FQGNSA. This CDR3 comprises 15 residues. The CDR3 loop reads CASSLGVRGNQPQHF. The CDR3 nucleotides read TGTGCCAGCAGCTTAGGAGTGAGAGGGAATCAGCCCCAGCATTTT.

The J gene is TRBJ1-2, the V gene TRBV18, with TRBD1 as a possible D gene (6 bases). CDR1 KGHSH and CDR2 LQKENI come from the germline V gene. Between the trimmed V and J ends, which lost 6 bases and 3 bases, there was a span of 11 bases. CDR3 length: 13 residues. The CDR3 DNA reads as TGTGCCAGCTCCCCCGGGACACACTATGGCTACACCTTC. As protein: CASSPGTHYGYTF.

The chain uses TRBV30 and TRBJ2-7, with no clear D. This CDR3 region has 12 residues. Trimming shortened V by 0 bases and J by 3 bases, and 6 bases separated the two germline ends. Germline lookup yields CDR1 GTSNPN and CDR2 SVGIG (reference sequence). The CDR3: CAWSVNFYEQYF. DNA of the CDR3: TGTGCCTGGAGTGTAAACTTCTACGAGCAGTACTTC.

This clonotype was observed a handful of times. CDR3 in amino acids: CASSLRDRPSDEQYF. DNA for the CDR3: TGTGCCAGCAGTTTACGGGACAGACCCTCTGACGAGCAGTACTTC. The chain joins TRBV27 to TRBJ2-7, with 7 nucleotides matching TRBD1. CDR3 size: 15 residues. The V gene end was trimmed by 2 bases and the J gene end by 5 bases; junction bases not matched to a gene: 9. Germline V gene lookup returns CDR1 MNHEY and CDR2 SMNVEV (reference sequence).

This clonotype occurred many times. The chain carries TRBV7-9 and TRBJ2-5; 11 bases align to TRBD2. Germline-derived CDR1 and CDR2 are SEHNR and FQNEAQ (reference sequence). The CDR3 extends over 15 amino acids. The J segment lost 2 bases and the V segment lost 5 bases, leaving 4 bases of the junction unmatched. The CDR3 loop is CASSPGTSGQETQYF. CDR3 coding DNA: TGTGCCAGCAGCCCCGGGACTAGCGGACAAGAGACCCAGTACTTC.

This clonotype was seen more than once but under ten times. V usage is TRBV4-2 and J usage is TRBJ1-4; D remains unclear. Germline loops: CDR1 LGHNA, CDR2 YNFKEQ. V shed 4 bases and J shed 6 bases, with 9 bases lying between them. This CDR3 has 13 amino acids. CDR3: CASSPDGHEKLFF. The DNA for the CDR3 is TGTGCCAGCAGCCCGGACGGTCATGAAAAACTGTTTTTT.

This clonotype turned up a few times. The chain uses TRBV18 and TRBJ2-5; 9 bases map to TRBD2. Germline V gene sequence: CDR1 KGHSH, CDR2 LQKENI. V trimming: 1 base; J trimming: 5 bases; junction bases outside the gene matches: 5. This CDR3 has 15 residues. For the CDR3, the DNA is TGTGCCAGCTCACCACGTCTTAGCGGGGGCGAGACCCAGTACTTC. It specifies CASSPRLSGGETQYF.

V usage is TRBV7-2 and J usage is TRBJ2-1; 11 positions match TRBD2. The V segment lost 0 bases and the J segment 9 bases; nucleotides outside the gene matches: 4. The V gene's germline CDR1 is SGHTA and CDR2 FQGNSA. The CDR3 runs to 15 residues. The CDR3 DNA sequence: TGTGCCAGCAGCTTAGCCGTTGGGACTAGCGGTGAGCAGTTCTTC. The encoded protein is CASSLAVGTSGEQFF.

This chain links TRBV28 with TRBJ1-3, with D possibly TRBD1 on 5 matching bases. CDR1 is MDHEN and CDR2 is SYDVKM in the germline V gene. The CDR3 is 21 amino acids. V was shortened by 2 bases and J by 4 bases, with 30 bases between the two germline ends. Here the CDR3 reads CASSLGGYRTRHTNYGNTIYF. The CDR3 DNA reads TGTGCCAGCAGTTTAGGGGGTTATAGGACAAGGCATACTAACTACGGAAACACCATATATTTT.

The V and J genes are TRBV6-5 and TRBJ2-3; possibly TRBD2 for D (6 bases). Germline assignment: CDR1 MNHEY and CDR2 SVGAGI. The length of the CDR3 is 15 residues. Trimming took 2 bases from V and 7 from J, leaving 16 bases between them. The CDR3 bases are TGTGCCAGCAGTTACGGGGGGACGAGTGGAAATACGCAGTATTTT. Protein: CASSYGGTSGNTQYF.

This clonotype was picked up a small number of times. The V call is TRBV7-6, the J call TRBJ2-7, with a weak D call TRBD1 (5 bases). Trimming stripped 0 bases from V and 2 bases from J, with 14 bases between. The germline V gene encodes CDR1 SGHVS and CDR2 FNYEAQ. The CDR3 loop spans 16 amino acids. The chain's CDR3 is CASSLAEDRPPYEQYF. CDR3 nucleotide sequence: TGTGCCAGCAGCTTAGCGGAAGACAGACCCCCCTACGAGCAGTACTTC. The full variable domain, in which reference TRBV7-6 and TRBJ2-7 provide the parts outside the CDR3, is GAGVSQSPRYKVTKRGQDVALRCDPISGHVSLYWYRQALGQGPEFLTYFNYEAQQDKSGLPNDRFSAERPEGSISTLTIQRTEQRDSAMYRCASSLAEDRPPYEQYFGPGTRLTVT.

The chain links TRBV19 to TRBJ1-2; 8 positions match TRBD1. J gave up 8 bases and V 5 bases, and 7 bases lay outside the gene matches. Germline values: CDR1 LNHDA, CDR2 SQIVND (reference sequence). The CDR3 loop spans 13 amino acids. CDR3 amino acids: CASSATGGVGYTF. The DNA of the CDR3 is TGTGCCAGTAGTGCAACAGGGGGAGTAGGCTACACCTTC.

This clonotype was found a few times. The V gene is TRBV28, the J gene TRBJ2-5, with TRBD2 matching 10 bases. CDR1 is MDHEN, CDR2 SYDVKM, per germline. This CDR3 region has 16 residues. Unmatched junction bases numbered 6, after V lost 3 bases and J lost 2 bases. CDR3 in amino acids: CASSFWASGGQETQYF. CDR3 nucleotide sequence: TGTGCCAGCAGTTTTTGGGCTAGCGGGGGACAAGAGACCCAGTACTTC.

A few counts support this clonotype. The rearrangement joins TRBV7-9 to TRBJ2-3; D possibly uses TRBD1 or TRBD2 (5 bases each). Trimming shortened V by 5 bases and J by 6 bases, and 15 bases separated the two germline ends. Germline V gives CDR1 SEHNR, CDR2 FQNEAQ (reference sequence). This CDR3 comprises 14 residues. Here the CDR3 reads CASSPFTGQDTQYF. CDR3 bases: TGTGCCAGCAGCCCATTCACGGGGCAGGATACGCAGTATTTT.

The rearrangement joins TRBV12-3 or TRBV12-4 to TRBJ2-7; TRBD1 aligns across 9 bases. After removal of 8 bases from V and 7 bases from J, the junction contained 12 bases not matched to a gene. This CDR3 spans 14 amino acids. Written as DNA, the CDR3 is TGTGCCAGCTCGGCCGGGACAGGGTTTAAGGAGCAGTACTTC. Its translation is CASSAGTGFKEQYF.

This clonotype was observed many times. The chain carries TRBV7-2 and TRBJ2-5, with D possibly being TRBD1 (6 bases). The CDR3 has 13 amino acids. Trimming left V 6 bases short and J 6 bases short, with 14 bases between. Germline V CDR1 and CDR2: SGHTA, FQGNSA. CDR3 DNA: TGTGCCAGCAGTCCTTGGGACACCCAGACCCAGTACTTC. This translates into CASSPWDTQTQYF.

This clonotype was seen a few times. The V and J genes are TRBV29-1 and TRBJ1-2; 9 bases are a match to TRBD1. Unmatched junction bases numbered 12, after V lost 6 bases and J lost 4 bases. The germline gives CDR1 SQVTM, CDR2 ANQGSEA. CDR3 size: 15 residues. The CDR3, as DNA: TGCAGCGTCAGGAATACAGGGGGCGAAGGCTATGGCTACACCTTC. This gives the protein CSVRNTGGEGYGYTF. The whole variable domain, remainder taken from reference TRBV29-1 and TRBJ1-2, is SAVISQKPSRDICQRGTSLTIQCQVDSQVTMMFWYRQQPGQSLTLIATANQGSEATYESGFVIDKFPISRPNLTFSTLTVSNMSPEDSSIYLCSVRNTGGEGYGYTFGSGTRLTVV.

This rearrangement joins TRBV3-1 to TRBJ2-1; possibly TRBD1 or TRBD2 for D (5 bases each). The V end lost 1 base, the J end lost 10 bases, and 8 bases lay between the germline ends. The CDR3 contains 12 residues. Germline V gene lookup returns CDR1 LGHDT and CDR2 YNNKEL (reference sequence). The CDR3 DNA sequence: TGTGCCAGCAGCCAAGTGTGGGGGGAGCAGTTCTTC. Protein: CASSQVWGEQFF.

As for this clonotype: A much larger clone is a single base away; this may be a read error. The chain uses TRBV7-6 and TRBJ1-3; D is ambiguous. Germline CDR1 reads SGHVS; CDR2 reads FNYEAQ. CDR3 length equals 13 residues. The CDR3 here is CASSDRTGNTRYF. In DNA, the CDR3 is TGTGCCAGCAGCGACCGGACTGGAAACACCAGATATTTT.

The genes are TRBV7-2 and TRBJ2-7, with TRBD2 identical over 8 bases. CDR3 length: 13 amino acids. The V segment lost 5 bases and the J segment 6 bases; nucleotides outside the gene matches: 6. Germline-derived CDR1 and CDR2 are SGHTA and FQGNSA. The CDR3 here is CASSVRGLGEQYF. For the CDR3, the DNA is TGTGCCAGCAGCGTTAGGGGACTAGGCGAGCAGTACTTC. The full variable domain, rest sourced from reference TRBV7-2 and TRBJ2-7, is GAGVSQSPSNKVTEKGKDVELRCDPISGHTALYWYRQSLGQGLEFLIYFQGNSAPDKSGLPSDRFSAERTGGSVSTLTIQRTQQEDSAVYLCASSVRGLGEQYFGPGTRLTVT.

This clonotype has a handful of counts. The rearrangement joins TRBV2 to TRBJ2-1; no clear D. V shed 6 bases and J shed 8 bases, with 14 bases lying between them. The germline V gene has CDR1 SNHLY and CDR2 FYNNEI. The length of the CDR3 is 13 residues. The CDR3 DNA is TGTGCCAGCAGCGAATACGTAAAAGATGAGCAGTTCTTC. Amino acids: CASSEYVKDEQFF.